The next 8 T cell receptor beta chains were all read from a single sample in a study of T cells after yellow fever vaccination. Each CDR3 protein is one row after TCRdb ran MiXCR on the 5' RACE reads. The table has about 150,000 distinct CDR3 sequences, less than 8.5% seen once; the top ten hold over 0.55%. The sequencing used CD4+ T cells sorted from PBMCs, collected 10 days after the yellow fever booster vaccination. These receptors came from a man under 40 who received the YFV17D yellow fever vaccine.

This clonotype occurred many times. This CDR3 is CASSLQREQFF. DNA of the CDR3: TGCGCCAGCAGCCTTCAGAGGGAGCAGTTCTTC. This sequence joins TRBV5-1 and TRBJ2-1, with D unresolved. Trimming took off 4 bases at V and 10 bases at J, with 9 bases between the two ends. The CDR3 consists of 11 residues. Germline V gene lookup returns CDR1 SGHRS and CDR2 YFSETQ.

This clonotype was seen many times. The chain joins TRBV18 to TRBJ2-2; weak D call: TRBD2 (5 bases). Trimming shortened V by 2 bases and J by 0 bases, and 10 bases separated the two germline ends. This CDR3 spans 16 amino acids. Germline V gene lookup returns CDR1 KGHSH and CDR2 LQKENI. CDR3 coding DNA: TGTGCCAGCTCACCAAAATACGGGGCGAACACCGGGGAGCTGTTTTTT. It specifies CASSPKYGANTGELFF.

In this sample, this clonotype turned up many times. The V call is TRBV20-1, the J call TRBJ2-3; tentative D call: TRBD2 (6 bases). There are 15 residues in the CDR3. Deletions cut 1 base from V and 1 base from J, with 12 bases between. The germline gives CDR1 DFQATT, CDR2 SNEGSKA (reference sequence). CDR3 sequence: CSARVGASGTDTQYF. The DNA for the CDR3 is TGCAGTGCTAGAGTGGGAGCTAGCGGCACAGATACGCAGTATTTT.

The genes are TRBV20-1 and TRBJ2-3; 12 nucleotides align to TRBD2. Germline V gives CDR1 DFQATT, CDR2 SNEGSKA (reference sequence). This CDR3 region has 14 residues. V was pared by 6 bases and J by 6 bases, with 7 bases of the junction left unmatched. This CDR3 is CSAPGLAGMDTQYF. As DNA, the CDR3 is TGCAGTGCCCCCGGACTAGCGGGAATGGATACGCAGTATTTT.

There are many counts of this clonotype. The chain is built from TRBV20-1 and TRBJ2-7; 7 nucleotides align to TRBD2. There are 16 residues in the CDR3. Germline V gene data show CDR1 as DFQATT and CDR2 as SNEGSKA (reference sequence). Trimming at V came to 4 bases and at J to 1 base, leaving 13 bases not matched to a gene. The CDR3 DNA reads TGCAGTGCTACCCCCCCGCGGCGGGAGATTTCCTACGAGCAGTACTTC. Its protein is CSATPPRREISYEQYF.

This clonotype was counted only a few times. The J gene is TRBJ1-5, the V gene TRBV20-1; a possible D gene is TRBD1 (5 bases). CDR1 is DFQATT, CDR2 SNEGSKA, per germline (reference sequence). Deletions cut 0 bases from V and 1 base from J, with 13 bases between. The CDR3 runs 16 residues. In nucleotides, the CDR3 is TGCAGTGCTAGAGATAGGGGATCGACAAGCAATCAGCCCCAGCATTTT. This translates into CSARDRGSTSNQPQHF.

This clonotype was seen repeatedly, ten times or more. The J gene is TRBJ2-3, the V gene TRBV24-1, with TRBD1 matching 7 bases. V dropped 4 bases and J dropped 1; count of bases not matched to a gene: 7. CDR1 is KGHDR and CDR2 is SFDVKD in the germline V gene. This CDR3 comprises 16 residues. The CDR3 DNA follows: TGTGCCACCAGTGACCTGACAGGGAGCGGCACAGATACGCAGTATTTT. Its protein is CATSDLTGSGTDTQYF.

This clonotype was seen repeatedly, ten times or more. The chain carries TRBV7-9 and TRBJ2-2, with 7 positions matching TRBD1. Germline loops: CDR1 SEHNR, CDR2 FQNEAQ (reference sequence). J was trimmed by 3 bases and V by 5 bases; bases with no gene match: 6. The CDR3 runs to 15 residues. CDR3 in DNA: TGTGCCAGCAGCCCGGGACAGATCCACACCGGGGAGCTGTTTTTT. Amino acids: CASSPGQIHTGELFF.